The entry below gives a single TCR beta chain sequence along with its context. What it binds is unknown. The entry originates in a study of T cell responses to AZD1222 COVID-19 vaccine. Germline V gives CDR1 WNHNN, CDR2 SYGVQD (reference sequence). Trimming left V 3 bases short and J 5 bases short, with 7 bases between. This CDR3 is built from 12 residues. TCRdb's copy holds only in-frame clones and misses some; the assay was immunoSEQ multiplex PCR. This table holds around 150,000 clones, about 90% found once. Whole-study findings and limits: In the spike-specific TCR repertoire, nearly half reportedly target unmutated variant regions. Seropositive status at baseline applied to only 5 to 7 AZD1222 recipients. No repertoire was sampled before or during the peak T cell response, only after it.

The chain uses TRBV10-1 and TRBJ1-2; no clear D. The clonotype originates from an adult who received the MenACWY meningococcal vaccine as a control. The sample consisted of peripheral blood, taken 28 days after the second dose of the MenACWY control vaccine. Written as DNA, the CDR3 is TGCGCCAGCAGTGATGAACGGTATGGCTACACCTTC. This encodes CASSDERYGYTF.